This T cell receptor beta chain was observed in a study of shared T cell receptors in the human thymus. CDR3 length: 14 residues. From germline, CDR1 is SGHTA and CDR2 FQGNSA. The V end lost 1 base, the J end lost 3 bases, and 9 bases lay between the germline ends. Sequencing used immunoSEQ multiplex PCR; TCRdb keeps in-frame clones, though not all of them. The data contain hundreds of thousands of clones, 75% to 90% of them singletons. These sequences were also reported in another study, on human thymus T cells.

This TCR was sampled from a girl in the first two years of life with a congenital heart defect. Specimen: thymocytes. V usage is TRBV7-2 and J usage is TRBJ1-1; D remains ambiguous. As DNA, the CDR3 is TGTGCCAGCAGCTTAGTGGTCGGAGACACTGAAGCTTTCTTT. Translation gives CASSLVVGDTEAFF.